This record looks at one TCR beta chain sequence and its context. These data come from a study of CD8 T cells in Susac syndrome. Germline loops: CDR1 SGHVS, CDR2 FQNEAQ. J was trimmed by 3 bases and V by 4 bases; bases with no gene match: 6. The CDR3 extends over 16 amino acids. Random hexamers served to reverse transcribe about 0.45 to 1 ug RNA. Each CDR3 protein is one row after TCRdb ran MiXCR on the immunoSEQ multiplex PCR reads. The repertoire has some 150,000 distinct CDR3 sequences, about 95% of them found once; the top ten carry roughly 0.15%. The rearrangement links TRBV7-8 to TRBJ2-2; TRBD1 aligns across 9 bases. The sample consisted of CD8+ T cells from PBMCs. The sequence derives from a human donor with multiple sclerosis. The DNA of the CDR3 is TGTGCCAGCAGCTGGCCAAGGACAGGGGACACCGGGGAGCTGTTTTTT. Encoded protein: CASSWPRTGDTGELFF.